What follows describes a single T cell receptor beta chain. Trimming cost V 5 bases and J 6 bases; bases outside gene matches: 11. The germline V gene encodes CDR1 SGHRS and CDR2 YFSETQ. The CDR3 is made up of 14 amino acids. This sample stems from a study of blood T cell repertoires in COVID-19. Across the whole study: Sites across the United States, Italy and Spain contributed samples from acute and convalescent COVID-19.

As processed by the authors: Using reference gene primer amplification, nucleated cell counts were estimated. Method: immunoSEQ multiplex PCR; TCRdb's copy keeps in-frame clones and lacks some. The V and J calls and clone size are taken from that table; D and trimming were inferred from the DNA. The sample carries more than 200,000 clones, about 88% recorded once. The TCR sequence derives from a man aged 25-45 years with active or convalescent COVID-19. The sequencing input was peripheral blood. This rearrangement joins TRBV5-1 to TRBJ2-7, with 7 bases identical to TRBD1. The CDR3 region has the DNA TGCGCCAGCAGGGGCGACAGGGCTAAAGCCGAGCAGTACTTC. Translation gives CASRGDRAKAEQYF.